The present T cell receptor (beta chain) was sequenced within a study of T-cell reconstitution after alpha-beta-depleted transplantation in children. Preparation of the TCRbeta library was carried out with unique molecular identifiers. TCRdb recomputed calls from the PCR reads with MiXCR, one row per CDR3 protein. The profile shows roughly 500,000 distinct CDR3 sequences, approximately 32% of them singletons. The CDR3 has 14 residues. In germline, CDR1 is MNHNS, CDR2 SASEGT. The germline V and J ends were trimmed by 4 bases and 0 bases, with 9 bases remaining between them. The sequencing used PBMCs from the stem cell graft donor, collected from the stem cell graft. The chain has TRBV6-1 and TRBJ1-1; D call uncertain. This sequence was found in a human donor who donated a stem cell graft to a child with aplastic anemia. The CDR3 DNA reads TGTGCCAGCAGTGTCAAGGATATGAACACTGAAGCTTTCTTT. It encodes CASSVKDMNTEAFF.